These 17 T cell receptor beta chains came from one sample sequenced in a study of blood T cell repertoires in COVID-19. The protocol was immunoSEQ multiplex PCR, while the TCRdb copy is restricted to in-frame clones and leaves out a portion. The sample lists a few hundred thousand clones; 84% were seen once. Sequencing input: PBMCs or T cells enriched from blood (not recorded which). Receptor source: a man aged 25 to 40 with acute COVID-19.

The V call is TRBV5-1, the J call TRBJ2-5, with 8 bases matching TRBD2. The CDR3 is 15 residues long. Germline assignment: CDR1 SGHRS and CDR2 YFSETQ. The trim removed 4 bases at V and 2 bases at J, leaving 7 bases unmatched. This CDR3 is CASSEIAGRQETQYF. DNA of the CDR3: TGCGCCAGCAGCGAGATAGCGGGGCGACAAGAGACCCAGTACTTC.

This chain connects TRBV14 to TRBJ1-3, with TRBD1 identical over 8 bases. In germline, CDR1 is SGHDN, CDR2 FVKESK. V lost 4 bases and J lost 2; bases outside the gene matches: 7. CDR3 length: 16 amino acids. CDR3 loop: CASSLGQGRAGNTIYF. The CDR3 DNA reads TGTGCCAGCAGCCTCGGACAGGGAAGGGCTGGAAACACCATATATTTT. The full variable domain, its missing parts supplied by reference TRBV14 and TRBJ1-3, is EAGVTQFPSHSVIEKGQTVTLRCDPISGHDNLYWYRRVMGKEIKFLLHFVKESKQDESGMPNNRFLAERTGGTYSTLKVQPAELEDSGVYFCASSLGQGRAGNTIYFGEGSWLTVV.

This chain connects TRBV27 to TRBJ2-5, with D unclear. The germline V and J ends were trimmed by 6 bases and 5 bases, with 7 bases remaining between them. Germline assignment: CDR1 MNHEY and CDR2 SMNVEV (reference sequence). The CDR3 covers 11 residues. The CDR3 bases are TGTGCCAGCAGGATTGAGGAGACCCAGTACTTC. Translating gives CASRIEETQYF.

The V gene is TRBV7-6, the J gene TRBJ1-2; maybe TRBD1 (6 bases). The CDR3 runs to 14 residues. V lost 0 bases to trimming and J lost 4 bases, with 9 bases between them. Germline CDR1 reads SGHVS; CDR2 reads FNYEAQ. CDR3 sequence reads: CASSLAQGSYGYTF. The CDR3 coding sequence is TGTGCCAGCAGCTTAGCCCAGGGGAGCTATGGCTACACCTTC. Full variable domain (missing parts from reference TRBV7-6 and TRBJ1-2): GAGVSQSPRYKVTKRGQDVALRCDPISGHVSLYWYRQALGQGPEFLTYFNYEAQQDKSGLPNDRFSAERPEGSISTLTIQRTEQRDSAMYRCASSLAQGSYGYTFGSGTRLTVV.

V gene TRBV7-8 combines with J gene TRBJ2-5; 10 positions match TRBD2. V was clipped by 0 bases and J by 5 bases; unmatched bases: 6. The germline V gene encodes CDR1 SGHVS and CDR2 FQNEAQ. The CDR3 extends over 16 amino acids. Here the CDR3 reads CASSLAAGGGRETQYF. Written as DNA, the CDR3 is TGTGCCAGCAGCTTAGCAGCGGGGGGGGGTCGGGAGACCCAGTACTTC.

The V gene is TRBV30, the J gene TRBJ1-1; D gene uncertain. With 2 bases removed from V and 1 base from J, the gap between germline ends came to 5 bases. CDR1 GTSNPN and CDR2 SVGIG come from the germline V gene (reference sequence). The CDR3 spans 12 residues. The CDR3 protein is CAWSLENTEAFF. As DNA, the CDR3 is TGTGCCTGGAGTCTAGAGAACACTGAAGCTTTCTTT.

The chain carries TRBV27 and TRBJ1-2, with 7 bases that match TRBD1. This CDR3 spans 13 amino acids. Germline V lookup: CDR1 MNHEY, CDR2 SMNVEV (reference sequence). V shed 4 bases, J shed 12 bases, and the junction held 11 bases outside the gene matches. The DNA of the CDR3 is TGTGCCAGCAGTTGGCAGGGGGTCCCCCTAGACACCTTC. It yields the protein CASSWQGVPLDTF.

As for this clone: A junction end diverges from the germline sequence, so it may reflect a read error. J is TRBJ1-2 and V is TRBV5-1, with D possibly matching TRBD1 (6 bases). This CDR3 region has 15 residues. Looked up from germline, CDR1 is SGHRS and CDR2 is YFSETQ. The CDR3 reads CASSVQGAVNYGYTF. In nucleotides, the CDR3 is TGTGCCAGCAGCGTACAGGGTGCGGTAAACTATGGCTACACCTTC.

This clone was counted a single time. The chain joins TRBV5-4 to TRBJ2-2; no clear D gene. V was shortened by 5 bases and J by 1 base, with 9 bases between the two germline ends. The CDR3 is 14 amino acids. CDR1 and CDR2 (germline): SGHNT, YYREEE (reference sequence). Here the CDR3 reads CASSLERNTGELFF. In DNA form, the CDR3 reads TGTGCCAGCAGTTTAGAGCGGAACACCGGGGAGCTGTTTTTT. Drawing the rest from reference TRBV5-4 and TRBJ2-2, the complete variable domain is ETGVTQSPTHLIKTRGQQVTLRCSSQSGHNTVSWYQQALGQGPQFIFQYYREEENGRGNFPPRFSGLQFPNYSSELNVNALELDDSALYLCASSLERNTGELFFGEGSRLTVL.

In regard to this clone: In the same sample, other DNA sequences code for this CDR3. The chain combines TRBV18 with TRBJ2-2, with TRBD1 matching over 7 bases. V was clipped by 0 bases and J by 0 bases; unmatched bases: 1. The CDR3 is made up of 16 amino acids. Germline V CDR1 and CDR2: KGHSH, LQKENI. The CDR3 loop reads CASSPPQGANTGELFF. CDR3 DNA: TGTGCCAGCTCACCACCGCAGGGGGCGAACACCGGGGAGCTGTTTTTT. The full variable domain, its missing parts supplied by reference TRBV18 and TRBJ2-2, is NAGVMQNPRHLVRRRGQEARLRCSPMKGHSHVYWYRQLPEEGLKFMVYLQKENIIDESGMPKERFSAEFPKEGPSILRIQQVVRGDSAAYFCASSPPQGANTGELFFGEGSRLTVL.

The chain recombines TRBV27 with TRBJ2-3, with TRBD2 identical over 8 bases. The CDR3 runs to 17 residues. CDR1 and CDR2 from the germline V gene are MNHEY and SMNVEV (reference sequence). With V trimmed by 4 bases and J by 2 bases, 11 bases remained unmatched. The CDR3 DNA reads as TGTGCCAGCAGTTCTACCTGGACTAGCTCCTACACAGATACGCAGTATTTT. Translated: CASSSTWTSSYTDTQYF.

This rearrangement joins TRBV2 to TRBJ1-3, with a weak D call TRBD1 (6 bases). V was cut by 3 bases and J by 0 bases, with 21 bases left in between. Germline V gene sequence: CDR1 SNHLY, CDR2 FYNNEI. This CDR3 spans 19 amino acids. CDR3 nucleotide sequence: TGTGCCAGCAGTGATAGCGAACACTCCGGGACAAACTCTGGAAACACCATATATTTT. This sequence encodes CASSDSEHSGTNSGNTIYF.

The CDR3 loop is CASNLGLNYNEQFF. The DNA of the CDR3 is TGTGCCAGCAACTTGGGACTAAACTACAATGAGCAGTTCTTC. The chain links TRBV27 to TRBJ2-1; 7 positions agree with TRBD2. CDR3 size: 14 residues. Germline trimming cut 7 bases from V and 3 bases from J; bases unmatched to any gene: 6. The germline CDR1 and CDR2 sequences are MNHEY and SMNVEV (reference sequence).

CDR3 residues: CASRRGRGVTDTQYF. CDR3 bases: TGTGCCAGTAGGAGGGGGCGGGGGGTCACAGATACGCAGTATTTT. The chain is built from TRBV19 and TRBJ2-3, with TRBD2 as a possible D gene (8 bases). The CDR3 has 15 residues. Germline V gene data show CDR1 as LNHDA and CDR2 as SQIVND (reference sequence). Trimming took 6 bases from V and 2 from J, leaving 15 bases between them.

Only a few counts were recorded for this clone. The chain is built from TRBV11-3 and TRBJ2-1; TRBD2 matches at 8 bases. Germline V CDR1 and CDR2: SGHNT, YENEEA. CDR3 length: 15 amino acids. Unmatched junction bases numbered 6, after V lost 3 bases and J lost 5 bases. CDR3 coding DNA: TGTGCCAGCAGCTTTCCGGCTAGCGGGCACAATGAGCAGTTCTTC. It is translated as CASSFPASGHNEQFF. The full variable domain, in which reference TRBV11-3 and TRBJ2-1 provide the parts outside the CDR3, is EAGVVQSPRYKIIEKKQPVAFWCNPISGHNTLYWYLQNLGQGPELLIRYENEEAVDDSQLPKDRFSAERLKGVDSTLKIQPAELGDSAVYLCASSFPASGHNEQFFGPGTRLTVL.

J is TRBJ2-2 and V is TRBV5-6; 10 bases line up with TRBD2. The germline CDR1 and CDR2 sequences are SGHDT and YYEEEE. J lost 6 bases, V lost 2 bases, and 4 bases had no gene match. The CDR3 covers 15 residues. The CDR3 DNA follows: TGTGCCAGCAGCTTAGCTGGGACTAGCGCCGGGGAGCTGTTTTTT. Amino acid sequence: CASSLAGTSAGELFF.

V gene TRBV5-6 combines with J gene TRBJ2-7, with a tentative D call TRBD2 (5 bases). V dropped 7 bases and J dropped 5 bases, with 10 bases sitting between them. There are 11 residues in the CDR3. From germline, CDR1 is SGHDT and CDR2 YYEEEE. In DNA form, the CDR3 reads TGTGCCAGCTCAGGAGGTCACGAGCAGTACGTC. Translation: CASSGGHEQYV.